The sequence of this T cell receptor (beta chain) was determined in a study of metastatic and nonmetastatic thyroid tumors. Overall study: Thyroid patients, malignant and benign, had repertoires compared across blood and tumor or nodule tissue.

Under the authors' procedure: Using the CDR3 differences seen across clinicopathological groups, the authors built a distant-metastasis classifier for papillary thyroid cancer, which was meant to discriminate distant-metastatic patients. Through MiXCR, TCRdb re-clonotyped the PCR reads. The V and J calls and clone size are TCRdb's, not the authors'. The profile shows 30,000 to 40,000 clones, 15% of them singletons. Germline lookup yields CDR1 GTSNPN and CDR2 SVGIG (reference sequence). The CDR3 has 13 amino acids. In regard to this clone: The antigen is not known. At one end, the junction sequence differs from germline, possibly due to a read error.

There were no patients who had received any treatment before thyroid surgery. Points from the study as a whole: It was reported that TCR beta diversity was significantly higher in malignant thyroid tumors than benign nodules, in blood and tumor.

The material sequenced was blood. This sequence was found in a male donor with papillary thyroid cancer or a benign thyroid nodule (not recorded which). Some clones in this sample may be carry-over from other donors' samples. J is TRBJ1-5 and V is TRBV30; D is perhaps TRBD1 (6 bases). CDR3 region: CAYGQCGNQHQHF. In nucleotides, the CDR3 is TGTGCCTACGGACAGTGCGGCAATCAGCACCAGCATTTT.